This record concerns one T cell receptor (beta chain) sequence. Its antigen is not identified. Deletions cut 3 bases from V and 2 bases from J, with 11 bases between. CDR3 size: 14 residues. Germline-derived CDR1 and CDR2 are MDHEN and SYDVKM. This sample is part of a study of shared clonotypes between healthy human individuals. Study-wide context: Those who served as donors were two women and three men between the ages of 18 and 49. Study-wide results and limits: Though the depth was large, rarefaction showed that sorted-subset sequencing was incomplete.

The assay was run at deep level. TCRdb's table, derived via immunoSEQ multiplex PCR, lists solely in-frame clones and lacks some. The repertoire has roughly 640,000 clones, more than 95% of them found once; the top ten carry about 0.06%. This chain links TRBV28 with TRBJ2-7; maybe TRBD2 (6 bases). The sequence was obtained from a woman aged 25-40 years in good health. The sample consisted of naive CD4+ T cells sorted from blood. Subset meaning: CD45RA+ positively selected. The CDR3 reads CASSFQGLTYEQYF. CDR3 bases: TGTGCCAGCAGTTTTCAGGGACTCACCTACGAGCAGTACTTC.